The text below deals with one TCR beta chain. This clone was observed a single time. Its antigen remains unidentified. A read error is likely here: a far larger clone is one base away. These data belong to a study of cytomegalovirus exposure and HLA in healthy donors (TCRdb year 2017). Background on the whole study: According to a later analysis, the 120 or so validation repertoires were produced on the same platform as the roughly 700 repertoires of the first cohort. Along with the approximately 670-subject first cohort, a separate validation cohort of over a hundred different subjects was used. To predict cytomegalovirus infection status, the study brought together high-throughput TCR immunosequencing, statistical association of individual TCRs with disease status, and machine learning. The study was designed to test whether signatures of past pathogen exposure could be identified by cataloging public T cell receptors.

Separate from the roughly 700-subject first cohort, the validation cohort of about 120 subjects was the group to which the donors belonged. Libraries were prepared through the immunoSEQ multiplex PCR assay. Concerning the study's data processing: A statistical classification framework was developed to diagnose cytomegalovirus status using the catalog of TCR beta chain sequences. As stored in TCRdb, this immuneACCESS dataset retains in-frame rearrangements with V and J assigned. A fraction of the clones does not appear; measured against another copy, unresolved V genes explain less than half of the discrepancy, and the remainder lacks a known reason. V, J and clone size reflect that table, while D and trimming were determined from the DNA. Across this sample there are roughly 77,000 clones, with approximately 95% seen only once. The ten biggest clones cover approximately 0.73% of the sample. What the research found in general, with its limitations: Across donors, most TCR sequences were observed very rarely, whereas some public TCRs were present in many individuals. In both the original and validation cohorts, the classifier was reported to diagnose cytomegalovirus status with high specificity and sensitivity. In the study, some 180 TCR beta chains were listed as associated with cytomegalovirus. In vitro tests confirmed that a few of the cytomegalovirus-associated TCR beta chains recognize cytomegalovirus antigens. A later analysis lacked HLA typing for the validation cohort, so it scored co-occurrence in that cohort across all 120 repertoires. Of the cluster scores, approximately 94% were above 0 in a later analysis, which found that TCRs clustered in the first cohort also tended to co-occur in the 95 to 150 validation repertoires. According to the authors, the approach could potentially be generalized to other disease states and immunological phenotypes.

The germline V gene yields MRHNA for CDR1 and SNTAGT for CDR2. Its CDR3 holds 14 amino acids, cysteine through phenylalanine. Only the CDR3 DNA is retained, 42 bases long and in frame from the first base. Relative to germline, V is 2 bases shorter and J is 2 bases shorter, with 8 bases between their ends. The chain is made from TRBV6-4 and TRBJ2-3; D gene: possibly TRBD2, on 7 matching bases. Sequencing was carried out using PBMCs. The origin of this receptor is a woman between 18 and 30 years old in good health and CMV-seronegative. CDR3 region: CASSDGGATDTQYF. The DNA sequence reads TGTGCCAGCAGTGACGGGGGGGCCACAGATACGCAGTATTTT.